The clone carrying this TCR beta chain was counted at least ten times. Its matching antigen is unknown. Per the germline V gene, CDR1 is WNHNN and CDR2 is SYGVQD (reference sequence). This CDR3 has 13 residues. V was clipped by 4 bases and J by 3 bases, with 9 bases between them. The data stem from a study of early T cells in non-severe SARS-CoV-2 infection. Study-wide context: The input, bulk RNA from unsorted whole blood, was sequenced, and chains were unpaired. Study conclusions and caveats: VDJdb-based matching was biased toward anti-spike CD8 responses and missed private and CD4 specificities.

Separate cDNA molecules each had unique molecular identifiers attached to them. TCRdb re-analysed the 5' RACE reads in MiXCR, keeping a single row per CDR3 protein. This sample has fewer than 30,000 distinct CDR3 sequences, with more than 3.5% found just once. The source is an adult who was a healthcare worker with PCR-confirmed SARS-CoV-2 infection or an uninfected control (not recorded which). This chain joins TRBV10-1 and TRBJ2-5; D not resolved. The sample consisted of whole blood. CDR3: CASSGRVEETQYF. The CDR3 DNA sequence: TGCGCCAGCAGTGGACGGGTAGAAGAGACCCAGTACTTC.